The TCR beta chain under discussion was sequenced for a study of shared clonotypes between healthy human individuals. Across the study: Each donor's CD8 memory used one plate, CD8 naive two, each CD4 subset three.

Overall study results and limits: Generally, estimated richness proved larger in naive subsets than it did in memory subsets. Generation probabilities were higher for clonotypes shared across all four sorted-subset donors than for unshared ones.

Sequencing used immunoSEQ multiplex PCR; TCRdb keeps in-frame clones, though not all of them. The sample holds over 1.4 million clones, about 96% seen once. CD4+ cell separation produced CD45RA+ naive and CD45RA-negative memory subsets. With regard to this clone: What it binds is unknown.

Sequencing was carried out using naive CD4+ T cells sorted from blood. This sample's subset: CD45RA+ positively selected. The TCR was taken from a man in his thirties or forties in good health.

The CDR3 protein is CASSPVTGPNEKLFF. Written as DNA, the CDR3 is TGTGCCAGCTCACCAGTGACAGGGCCTAATGAAAAACTGTTTTTT. V gene TRBV18 combines with J gene TRBJ1-4, with 7 nucleotides matching TRBD1. The junction had 3 bases not matched to a gene; V was cut back by 2 bases and J by 3 bases. The CDR3 is made up of 15 amino acids. Germline CDR1 KGHSH, CDR2 LQKENI.